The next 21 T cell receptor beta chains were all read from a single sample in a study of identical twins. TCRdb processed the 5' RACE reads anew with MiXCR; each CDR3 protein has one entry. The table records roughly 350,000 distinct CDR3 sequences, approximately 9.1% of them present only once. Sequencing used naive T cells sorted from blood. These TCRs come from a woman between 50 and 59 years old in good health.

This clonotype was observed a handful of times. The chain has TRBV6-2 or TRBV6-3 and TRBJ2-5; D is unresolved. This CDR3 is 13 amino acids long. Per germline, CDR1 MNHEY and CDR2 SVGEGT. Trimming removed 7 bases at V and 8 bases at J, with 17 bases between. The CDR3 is CASKPDGKSTQYF. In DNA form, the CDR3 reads TGTGCCAGCAAGCCCGATGGAAAGAGTACCCAGTACTTC.

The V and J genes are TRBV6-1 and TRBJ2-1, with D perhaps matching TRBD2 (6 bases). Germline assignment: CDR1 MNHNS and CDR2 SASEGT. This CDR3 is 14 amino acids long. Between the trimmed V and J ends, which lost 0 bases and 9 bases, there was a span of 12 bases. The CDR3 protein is CASSEAGTVGEQFF. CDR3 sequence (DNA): TGTGCCAGCAGTGAAGCCGGGACTGTGGGTGAGCAGTTCTTC.

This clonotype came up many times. The CDR3 DNA is TGTGCCAGCAGTCGCAGGTTATACGAGCAGTACTTC. Translating it yields CASSRRLYEQYF. This chain uses TRBV12-3 or TRBV12-4 with TRBJ2-7; D ambiguous. Trimming pared 5 bases from V and 4 bases from J, leaving 9 bases between. The CDR3 sequence is 12 residues long.

The DNA of the CDR3 is TGTGCCAGCAGCTTTCAGCGGGGCCAAGAGACCCAGTACTTC. Translation gives CASSFQRGQETQYF. The J gene is TRBJ2-5, the V gene TRBV7-6; the match to TRBD2 covers 7 bases. The germline CDR1 and CDR2 sequences are SGHVS and FNYEAQ. This CDR3 comprises 14 residues. V was pared by 3 bases and J by 1 base, with 2 bases of the junction left unmatched.

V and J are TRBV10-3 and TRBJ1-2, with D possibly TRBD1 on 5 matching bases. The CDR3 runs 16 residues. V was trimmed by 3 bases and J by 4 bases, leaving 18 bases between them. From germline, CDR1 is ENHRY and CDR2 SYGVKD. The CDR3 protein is CAISEGVGTSFYGYTF. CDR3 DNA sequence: TGTGCCATCAGTGAAGGTGTCGGGACCAGCTTCTATGGCTACACCTTC.

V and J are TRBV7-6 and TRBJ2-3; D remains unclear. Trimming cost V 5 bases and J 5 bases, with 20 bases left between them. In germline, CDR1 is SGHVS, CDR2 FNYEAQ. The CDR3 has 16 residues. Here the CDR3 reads CASSPGLPVIKDTQYF. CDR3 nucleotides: TGTGCCAGCAGCCCCGGGCTACCGGTAATTAAAGATACGCAGTATTTT. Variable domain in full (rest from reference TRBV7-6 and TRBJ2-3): GAGVSQSPRYKVTKRGQDVALRCDPISGHVSLYWYRQALGQGPEFLTYFNYEAQQDKSGLPNDRFSAERPEGSISTLTIQRTEQRDSAMYRCASSPGLPVIKDTQYFGPGTRLTVL.

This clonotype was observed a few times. The CDR3 DNA reads as TGCAGTGCCCCAGCGGGACCTGAGCAGTTCTTC. Amino acids: CSAPAGPEQFF. This chain connects TRBV20-1 to TRBJ2-1; 7 nucleotides agree with TRBD2. Per germline, CDR1 DFQATT and CDR2 SNEGSKA (reference sequence). The ends lost 6 bases at V and 9 bases at J; junction bases unmatched: 5. This CDR3 comprises 11 residues.

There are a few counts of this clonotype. The CDR3 is CSAQRGGLYGYTF. The CDR3 DNA is TGCAGTGCGCAGAGGGGGGGACTCTATGGCTACACCTTC. The chain combines TRBV20-1 with TRBJ1-2, with a tentative D call TRBD1 (6 bases). The V gene lost 6 bases and the J gene lost 4 bases, with 15 bases spanning the gap. The length of the CDR3 is 13 residues. Germline V CDR1 and CDR2: DFQATT, SNEGSKA (reference sequence).

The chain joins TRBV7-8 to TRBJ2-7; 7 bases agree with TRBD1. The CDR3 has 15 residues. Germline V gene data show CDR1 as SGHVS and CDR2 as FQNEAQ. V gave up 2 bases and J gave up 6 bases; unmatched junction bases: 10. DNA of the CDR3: TGTGCCAGCAGCTTACGTCCGGGACAGTTGACCGAGCAGTACTTC. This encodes CASSLRPGQLTEQYF.

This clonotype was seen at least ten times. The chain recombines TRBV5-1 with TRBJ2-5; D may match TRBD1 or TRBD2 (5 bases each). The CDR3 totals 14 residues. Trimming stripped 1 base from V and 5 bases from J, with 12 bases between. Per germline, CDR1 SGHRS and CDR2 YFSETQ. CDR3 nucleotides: TGCGCCAGCAGCTTGTCGGGGACCGGGGAGACCCAGTACTTC. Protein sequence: CASSLSGTGETQYF.

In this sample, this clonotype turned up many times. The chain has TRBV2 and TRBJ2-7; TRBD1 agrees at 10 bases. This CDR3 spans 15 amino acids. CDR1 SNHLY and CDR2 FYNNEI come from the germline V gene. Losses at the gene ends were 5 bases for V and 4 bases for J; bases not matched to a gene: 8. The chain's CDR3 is CASSRIGTGEYEQYV. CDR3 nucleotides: TGTGCCAGCAGTAGGATTGGGACAGGGGAATACGAGCAGTACGTC.

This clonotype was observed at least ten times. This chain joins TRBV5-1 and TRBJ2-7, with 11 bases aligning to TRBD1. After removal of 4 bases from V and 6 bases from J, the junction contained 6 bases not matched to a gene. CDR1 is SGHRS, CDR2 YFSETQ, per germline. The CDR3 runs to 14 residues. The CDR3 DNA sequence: TGCGCCAGCAGCCCGGGACAGGGGGTGTCCGAGCAGTACTTC. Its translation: CASSPGQGVSEQYF.

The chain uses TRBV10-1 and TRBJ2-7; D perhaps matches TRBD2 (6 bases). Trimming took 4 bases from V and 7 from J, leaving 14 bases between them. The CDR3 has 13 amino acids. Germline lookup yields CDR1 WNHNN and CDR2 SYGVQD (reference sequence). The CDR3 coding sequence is TGCGCCAGCAGTGGGGTTATGGCGGGGGAGCAGTACGTC. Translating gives CASSGVMAGEQYV.

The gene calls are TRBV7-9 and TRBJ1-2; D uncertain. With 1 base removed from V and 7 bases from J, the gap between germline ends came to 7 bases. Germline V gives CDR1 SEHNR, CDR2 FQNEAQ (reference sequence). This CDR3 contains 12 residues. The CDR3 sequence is CASSLDGVGYTF. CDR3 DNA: TGTGCCAGCAGCTTAGATGGGGTTGGCTACACCTTC.

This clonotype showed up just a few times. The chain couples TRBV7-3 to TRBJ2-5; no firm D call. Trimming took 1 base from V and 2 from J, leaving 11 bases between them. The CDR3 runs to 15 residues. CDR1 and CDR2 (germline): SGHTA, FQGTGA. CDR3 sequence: CASSLMAMGQETQYF. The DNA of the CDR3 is TGTGCCAGCAGCTTAATGGCTATGGGGCAAGAGACCCAGTACTTC. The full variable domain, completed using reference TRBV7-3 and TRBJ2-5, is GAGVSQTPSNKVTEKGKYVELRCDPISGHTALYWYRQSLGQGPEFLIYFQGTGAADDSGLPNDRFFAVRPEGSVSTLKIQRTERGDSAVYLCASSLMAMGQETQYFGPGTRLLVL.

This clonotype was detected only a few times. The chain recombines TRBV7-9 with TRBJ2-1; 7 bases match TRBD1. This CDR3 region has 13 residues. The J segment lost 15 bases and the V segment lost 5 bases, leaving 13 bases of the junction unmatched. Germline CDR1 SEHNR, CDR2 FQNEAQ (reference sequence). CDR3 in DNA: TGTGCCAGCAGCCGCCCCGGACAGGCCGAACGGTTCTTC. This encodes CASSRPGQAERFF.

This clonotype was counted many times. CDR3 DNA sequence: TGCAGTGCGTACAGGCGTTCGAAGACCCAGTACTTC. It translates to CSAYRRSKTQYF. This chain joins TRBV20-1 and TRBJ2-5; tentative D call: TRBD1 (5 bases). Trimming cost V 6 bases and J 6 bases, with 14 bases left between them. CDR1 DFQATT and CDR2 SNEGSKA come from the germline V gene (reference sequence). The CDR3 is 12 amino acids.

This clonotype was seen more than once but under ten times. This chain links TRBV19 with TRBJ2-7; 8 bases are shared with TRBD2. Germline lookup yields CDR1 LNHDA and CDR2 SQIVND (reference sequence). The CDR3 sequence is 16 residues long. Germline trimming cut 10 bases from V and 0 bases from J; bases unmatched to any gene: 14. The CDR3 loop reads CAIPYRLANSSYEQYV. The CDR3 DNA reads TGTGCCATTCCCTACCGACTAGCGAATAGCTCCTACGAGCAGTACGTC.

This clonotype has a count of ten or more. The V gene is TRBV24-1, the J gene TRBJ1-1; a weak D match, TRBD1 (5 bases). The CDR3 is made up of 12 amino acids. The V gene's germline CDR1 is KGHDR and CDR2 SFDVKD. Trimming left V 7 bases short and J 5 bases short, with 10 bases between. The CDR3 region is CATSLGETEAFF. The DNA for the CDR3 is TGTGCCACCAGCCTGGGGGAAACTGAAGCTTTCTTT.

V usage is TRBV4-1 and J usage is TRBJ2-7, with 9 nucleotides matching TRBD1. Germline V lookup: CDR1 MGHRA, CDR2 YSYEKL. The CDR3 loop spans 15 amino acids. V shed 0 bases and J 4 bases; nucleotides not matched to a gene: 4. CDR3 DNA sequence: TGCGCCAGCAGCCAAGAGGACAGGGGTCCTTACGAGCAGTACGTC. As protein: CASSQEDRGPYEQYV.

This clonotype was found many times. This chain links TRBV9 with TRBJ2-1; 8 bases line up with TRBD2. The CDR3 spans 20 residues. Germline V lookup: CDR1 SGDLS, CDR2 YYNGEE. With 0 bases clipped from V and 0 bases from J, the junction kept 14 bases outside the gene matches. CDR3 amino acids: CASSVGVGVAGLSSYNEQFF. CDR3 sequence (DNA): TGTGCCAGCAGCGTAGGGGTGGGGGTAGCGGGACTAAGCTCCTACAATGAGCAGTTCTTC.